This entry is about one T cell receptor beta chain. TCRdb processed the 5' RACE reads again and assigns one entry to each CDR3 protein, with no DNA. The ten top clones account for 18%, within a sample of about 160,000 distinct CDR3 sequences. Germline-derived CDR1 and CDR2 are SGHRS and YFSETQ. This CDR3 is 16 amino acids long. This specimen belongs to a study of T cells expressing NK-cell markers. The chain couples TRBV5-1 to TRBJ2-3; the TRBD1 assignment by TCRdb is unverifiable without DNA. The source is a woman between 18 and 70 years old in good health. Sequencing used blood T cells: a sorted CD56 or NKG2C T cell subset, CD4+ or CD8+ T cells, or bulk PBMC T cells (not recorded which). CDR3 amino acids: CASSSNQGLDTDTQYF.